Included here is one TCR beta chain sequence, with context. No cognate antigen has been identified for it. A single base separates this from a much larger clone, so it may be a read error. The data originate from a study of T cell repertoires and leukemia-associated antigens (dated by TCRdb to between 2019 and 2020). Study-level background: Each sample yielded about 5.1 to 7 million read pairs and about 3.3 to 5.0 million effective reads, 15 million to 20 million effective reads overall. In vitro peptide stimulation of healthy T cells was used with the aim of identifying the antigen recognized by a TCR Vbeta21 clone previously found in CML patients. Summary of the overall study and its limitations: The antigen specificity and function of the expanded clones were not directly tested and needed further investigation. No significant differences among the four groups were observed in the numbers of Vbeta genes (about 60), Jbeta genes (around 14), VDJ rearrangements, or unique CDR3s.

As a first step, the CD3+ T cells were left to rest overnight in RPMI 1640 lacking fetal bovine serum, at 2.5 million cells/mL. CD3+ T cells were isolated from PBMCs with MACS immunomagnetic beads following the manufacturer's instructions. There are 16 amino acids in the CDR3, from cysteine to phenylalanine inclusive. Of all the DNA, just the CDR3 is kept, 48 bases in frame from base 1. Sequences SGHVS (CDR1) and FQNEAQ (CDR2) are obtained from the germline V gene. Total RNA was extracted from the cultured T cells with TRIzol reagent. 5' rapid amplification of cDNA ends (5'RACE) was the method used to amplify TCRbeta libraries from the RNA. Library concentration and integrity were checked with Qubit, an Agilent instrument, and quantitative PCR before sequencing. Qualified libraries were sequenced on Illumina HiSeq or MiSeq by a commercial service provider. Per the original workflow: TCR sequences in each sample were identified using MiXCR version 1.8.2. To qualify, a clone needed a CDR3 longer than four amino acids, an in-frame nucleotide length, and no stop codon. An effective read was defined as a read containing the complete CDR3 structure. RT-PCR with 24 Vbeta primers, GeneScan spectratyping, and Sanger sequencing were used to validate the expanded clones. The public reads were reprocessed in TCRdb via fastp at Q25 and MiXCR, keeping in-frame beta chains. Duplicate CDR3 protein sequences are folded into a single record with the most common DNA and genes. None of the V and J calls come from the authors' own analysis; TCRdb made them. The sample records 12,000 or so distinct CDR3 sequences, about 38% of which are singletons. Clones ranked in the top ten supply 30% to 40% of the sample.

The chain employs TRBV7-8 and TRBJ2-7; the best D guess is TRBD2, with 6 bases matching. The sequence came from a female donor in good health. What was sequenced was CD3+ T cells sorted from blood and cultured. The sequence in DNA is TGTGCCAGCAGCTCGGCCGCTAGCGTATACTCCCACGAGCAGTACTTC. It codes for CASSSAASVYSHEQYF.